These 28 T cell receptor beta chains came from one sample sequenced in a study of cytomegalovirus exposure and HLA in healthy donors. The study ran its PCR with 60 Vbeta and 13 Jbeta primers. Repertoires were generated with immunoSEQ multiplex PCR, while TCRdb's copy carries only in-frame clones and drops some. Seen here are about 120,000 clones, around four fifths observed once, and the top ten hold approximately 3.5%. The source material was PBMCs. These receptors originate from a woman aged 40 to 50 in good health and CMV-seropositive.

The V gene is TRBV13, the J gene TRBJ2-2; TRBD2 matches 10 bases. CDR3 length: 16 amino acids. J was trimmed by 2 bases and V by 5 bases; bases with no gene match: 5. The germline CDR1 and CDR2 sequences are PRHDT and FYEKMQ (reference sequence). The CDR3 nucleotides read TGTGCCAGCAGCCCACGGACTAGCGGCAACACCGGGGAGCTGTTTTTT. Protein product: CASSPRTSGNTGELFF.

This clone was seen a handful of times. This sequence joins TRBV7-4 and TRBJ1-5, with D unresolved. The V end lost 1 base, the J end lost 0 bases, and 13 bases lay between the germline ends. The CDR3 spans 17 residues. The germline V gene encodes CDR1 SGHVT and CDR2 SQSDAQ. The DNA of the CDR3 is TGTGCCAGCAGCTTAGAAGGAACAGTCAATAGCAATCAGCCCCAGCATTTT. It codes for CASSLEGTVNSNQPQHF.

The genes are TRBV6-1 and TRBJ2-6; 7 bases are a match to TRBD1. Looked up from germline, CDR1 is MNHNS and CDR2 is SASEGT. J lost 2 bases, V lost 3 bases, and 4 bases had no gene match. The CDR3 has 16 residues. CDR3 sequence reads: CASSDETGTGANVLTF. The CDR3 DNA reads TGTGCCAGCAGTGACGAGACAGGGACTGGGGCCAACGTCCTGACTTTC.

This clone was counted a single time. This rearrangement joins TRBV28 to TRBJ2-5, with a weak D call TRBD1 (7 bases). Germline V gives CDR1 MDHEN, CDR2 SYDVKM. V was trimmed by 5 bases and J by 6 bases, leaving 13 bases between them. The CDR3 runs to 13 residues. CDR3 protein: CASSRTGGKTQYF. CDR3 bases: TGTGCCAGCAGTCGGACAGGCGGGAAGACCCAGTACTTC.

This clone occurred once. The genes are TRBV19 and TRBJ1-5; D not resolved. The CDR3 has 13 amino acids. Trimming stripped 2 bases from V and 4 bases from J, with 6 bases between. Germline CDR1 is LNHDA and CDR2 is SQIVND (reference sequence). CDR3 nucleotide sequence: TGTGCCAGTAGTATAACCGGGAATCAGCCCCAGCATTTT. Translation gives CASSITGNQPQHF.

V is TRBV6-5 and J is TRBJ2-1; 10 bases are a match to TRBD2. CDR3 length: 16 residues. Germline V gene lookup returns CDR1 MNHEY and CDR2 SVGAGI. V lost 0 bases and J lost 7; bases outside the gene matches: 6. The CDR3 is CASSYSRERGGNEQFF. Here the CDR3 DNA reads TGTGCCAGCAGTTACTCGAGGGAGCGGGGGGGGAATGAGCAGTTCTTC.

J is TRBJ2-1 and V is TRBV30, with D tentatively TRBD1 (7 bases). The CDR3 extends over 18 amino acids. Germline V gene lookup returns CDR1 GTSNPN and CDR2 SVGIG (reference sequence). The V end was cut by 1 base, the J end by 6 bases, with 25 bases between. The CDR3 sequence: CAWSEGAWRDSMFNEQFF. The CDR3 coding sequence is TGTGCCTGGAGTGAGGGGGCATGGAGGGACTCTATGTTCAATGAGCAGTTCTTC.

The chain's CDR3 is CASSLIETYEQYF. The CDR3 DNA reads as TGTGCCAGCAGCTTAATCGAGACCTACGAGCAGTACTTC. The chain uses TRBV7-2 and TRBJ2-7; D is ambiguous. In germline, CDR1 is SGHTA, CDR2 FQGNSA. The CDR3 spans 13 residues. V dropped 2 bases and J dropped 2 bases, with 7 bases sitting between them.

The V and J genes are TRBV27 and TRBJ2-1; D possibly corresponds to TRBD2 (6 bases). The CDR3 spans 12 residues. Trimming stripped 11 bases from V and 5 bases from J, with 13 bases between. Germline values: CDR1 MNHEY, CDR2 SMNVEV (reference sequence). In DNA, the CDR3 is TGTGCCGTTCGCGGGAACCACAATGAGCAGTTCTTC. Translation gives CAVRGNHNEQFF.

The CDR3 spells CASKGGRPPLVDEQFF. In DNA, the CDR3 is TGTGCCAGCAAAGGCGGGAGGCCCCCCCTTGTAGATGAGCAGTTCTTC. V usage is TRBV21-1 and J usage is TRBJ2-1; the table assigns TRBD2, which was not confirmed against the DNA. TRBV21-1 is termed a pseudogene. The CDR3 spans 16 residues.

There are a few counts of this clone. The chain recombines TRBV7-9 with TRBJ1-1; D ambiguous. In germline, CDR1 is SEHNR, CDR2 FQNEAQ (reference sequence). This CDR3 comprises 12 residues. Trimming removed 4 bases at V and 7 bases at J, with 10 bases between. The CDR3 nucleotides are TGTGCCAGCAGCTCCCCCCGGGGTGAAGCTTTCTTT. Protein sequence: CASSSPRGEAFF.

This clone has just one count. The rearrangement links TRBV10-3 to TRBJ1-2, with 10 bases fitting TRBD1. Germline loops: CDR1 ENHRY, CDR2 SYGVKD. The trim removed 8 bases at V and 0 bases at J, leaving 9 bases unmatched. The CDR3 runs 16 residues. The CDR3 sequence is CAIRRGQGIANYGYTF. CDR3 nucleotide sequence: TGTGCCATCCGGCGGGGACAGGGGATAGCTAACTATGGCTACACCTTC.

The chain combines TRBV6-1 with TRBJ2-5; tentatively, D is TRBD2 (5 bases). The V end lost 6 bases, the J end lost 11 bases, and 13 bases lay between the germline ends. The germline V gene encodes CDR1 MNHNS and CDR2 SASEGT. The CDR3 contains 11 residues. The DNA of the CDR3 is TGTGCCAGCAGCGGGGAAAAAGAGCAGTACTTC. This translates into CASSGEKEQYF.

This rearrangement joins TRBV5-5 to TRBJ2-5; no firm D call. The CDR3 consists of 13 residues. CDR1 and CDR2 from the germline V gene are SGHKS and YYEKEE (reference sequence). Trimming left V 3 bases short and J 0 bases short, with 6 bases between. CDR3 sequence (DNA): TGTGCCAGCAGCTCCAATTACCAAGAGACCCAGTACTTC. Protein: CASSSNYQETQYF.

Only a few counts were recorded for this clone. The V call is TRBV28, the J call TRBJ1-6, with 8 positions matching TRBD1. After removal of 4 bases from V and 8 bases from J, the junction contained 19 bases not matched to a gene. From germline, CDR1 is MDHEN and CDR2 SYDVKM. This CDR3 is built from 19 residues. The CDR3 sequence: CASSSPGQVDFRSYSPLHF. DNA of the CDR3: TGTGCCAGCAGTTCCCCGGGACAGGTGGACTTTAGGTCTTATTCACCCCTCCACTTT.

This clone was counted between two and nine times. The V gene is TRBV11-3, the J gene TRBJ2-2, with D uncertain. The V gene lost 5 bases and the J gene lost 6 bases, with 13 bases spanning the gap. CDR1 and CDR2 (germline): SGHNT, YENEEA. The CDR3 spans 14 residues. The CDR3 DNA sequence: TGTGCCAGCAGCCCAGATCGGGTTCCCGGGGAGCTGTTTTTT. It specifies CASSPDRVPGELFF. Drawing the rest from reference TRBV11-3 and TRBJ2-2, the complete variable domain is EAGVVQSPRYKIIEKKQPVAFWCNPISGHNTLYWYLQNLGQGPELLIRYENEEAVDDSQLPKDRFSAERLKGVDSTLKIQPAELGDSAVYLCASSPDRVPGELFFGEGSRLTVL.

The rearrangement links TRBV23-1 to TRBJ2-3, with 7 bases lining up with TRBD1. TRBV23-1 is designated an ORF whose function remains uncertain. The J segment lost 1 base and the V segment lost 4 bases, leaving 5 bases of the junction unmatched. This CDR3 region has 15 residues. CDR3 sequence (DNA): TGCGCCAGCAGTCCTATAGACAGGGGCACAGATACGCAGTATTTT. Its protein product is CASSPIDRGTDTQYF.

Only one count was recorded for this clone. The chain employs TRBV10-1 and TRBJ2-2; TRBD2 agrees at 10 bases. Germline values: CDR1 WNHNN, CDR2 SYGVQD (reference sequence). J was trimmed by 4 bases and V by 7 bases; bases with no gene match: 9. The CDR3 runs to 16 residues. CDR3 sequence: CASTTGTSETTGELFF. The CDR3 DNA reads as TGCGCCAGCACGACCGGGACTAGCGAAACCACCGGGGAGCTGTTTTTT.

This clone was counted between two and nine times. V is TRBV28 and J is TRBJ1-5; D is perhaps TRBD1 (6 bases). Germline lookup yields CDR1 MDHEN and CDR2 SYDVKM. The V end was cut by 1 base, the J end by 4 bases, with 26 bases between. The CDR3 consists of 20 residues. The CDR3 coding sequence is TGTGCCAGCAGTTTATTCGGCCAAATCCTCTCTGGACAGCAAAATCAGCCCCAGCATTTT. Residues: CASSLFGQILSGQQNQPQHF.

This clone was detected once. The genes are TRBV2 and TRBJ2-1; D may be TRBD2 (5 bases). This CDR3 spans 15 amino acids. The V and J ends lost 3 bases and 0 bases respectively, with 9 bases between them. Germline-derived CDR1 and CDR2 are SNHLY and FYNNEI. CDR3 amino acids: CASSEGVNSYNEQFF. In DNA form, the CDR3 reads TGTGCCAGCAGTGAGGGAGTCAACTCCTACAATGAGCAGTTCTTC.

This chain links TRBV19 with TRBJ1-5; 7 positions agree with TRBD1. There are 13 residues in the CDR3. V was pared by 7 bases and J by 4 bases, with 4 bases of the junction left unmatched. Germline V lookup: CDR1 LNHDA, CDR2 SQIVND (reference sequence). The CDR3 here is CASNRDRNQPQHF. The CDR3 DNA follows: TGTGCCAGTAACCGGGACAGAAATCAGCCCCAGCATTTT.

The chain employs TRBV30 and TRBJ2-5, with 9 bases aligning to TRBD2. V dropped 2 bases and J dropped 1; count of bases not matched to a gene: 5. Looked up from germline, CDR1 is GTSNPN and CDR2 is SVGIG (reference sequence). CDR3 length: 15 residues. CDR3 protein: CAWSLSGRLQETQYF. The CDR3 nucleotides read TGTGCCTGGAGTTTAAGCGGGAGGCTCCAAGAGACCCAGTACTTC.

This clone was seen a single time. The genes are TRBV29-1 and TRBJ2-2, with TRBD1 as a possible D gene (6 bases). The CDR3 runs to 12 residues. The V end lost 6 bases, the J end lost 6 bases, and 11 bases lay between the germline ends. CDR1 SQVTM and CDR2 ANQGSEA come from the germline V gene. CDR3 DNA sequence: TGCAGCGTACACAGGGATTCCGGGGAGCTGTTTTTT. As protein: CSVHRDSGELFF.

This clone was recorded only once. The gene calls are TRBV28 and TRBJ2-7; possible D gene TRBD2, 5 bases. Germline V gene data show CDR1 as MDHEN and CDR2 as SYDVKM. With 7 bases removed from V and 0 bases from J, the gap between germline ends came to 16 bases. The CDR3 consists of 15 residues. Here the CDR3 reads CASNSRGSSSYEQYF. CDR3 nucleotides: TGTGCCAGCAACTCACGCGGGTCCAGCTCCTACGAGCAGTACTTC.

V gene TRBV4-3 combines with J gene TRBJ1-4; 8 bases agree with TRBD1. This CDR3 has 17 amino acids. The germline CDR1 and CDR2 sequences are LGHNA and YSLEER. The V gene end was trimmed by 0 bases and the J gene end by 11 bases; junction bases not matched to a gene: 14. The CDR3: CASSQDLVGQAGGKLFF. The CDR3 nucleotides read TGCGCCAGCAGCCAAGATCTCGTGGGACAGGCTGGCGGGAAACTGTTTTTT.

The chain carries TRBV12-5 and TRBJ2-7; 11 nucleotides line up with TRBD2. The CDR3 sequence is 16 residues long. With 6 bases clipped from V and 6 bases from J, the junction kept 13 bases outside the gene matches. CDR1 and CDR2 from the germline V gene are LGHNT and FRNRAP. The CDR3 nucleotides read TGTGCTAGTGGCTCCAGGGTAGCGGGAGGGTCGGGCGAGCAGTACTTC. This translates into CASGSRVAGGSGEQYF. The full variable domain, in which reference TRBV12-5 and TRBJ2-7 provide the parts outside the CDR3, is DARVTQTPRHKVTEMGQEVTMRCQPILGHNTVFWYRQTMMQGLELLAYFRNRAPLDDSGMPKDRFSAEMPDATLATLKIQPSEPRDSAVYFCASGSRVAGGSGEQYFGPGTRLTVT.

V usage is TRBV5-1 and J usage is TRBJ1-1; weak D call: TRBD1 (5 bases). This CDR3 is built from 14 residues. CDR1 SGHRS and CDR2 YFSETQ come from the germline V gene. V was clipped by 3 bases and J by 5 bases, with 14 bases between them. The CDR3 is CASSSSGLGTEAFF. As DNA, the CDR3 is TGCGCCAGCAGCTCCTCAGGGTTGGGAACTGAAGCTTTCTTT.

This clone was seen a few times. The identical CDR3 is also encoded by other nucleotide sequences in the sample. The CDR3 DNA follows: TGTGCCAGCAGTGAACCCCCGGGACTAGCGGGAGAAGGTTTTGACACCGGGGAGCTGTTTTTT. Amino acids: CASSEPPGLAGEGFDTGELFF. The V gene is TRBV6-1, the J gene TRBJ2-2, with 14 bases identical to TRBD2. With V trimmed by 2 bases and J by 3 bases, 14 bases remained unmatched. The CDR3 totals 21 residues. From germline, CDR1 is MNHNS and CDR2 SASEGT.